Listed here are 22 T cell receptor beta chains from one sample, sequenced in a study of vaccination and CD4 T cells after COVID-19 (dated by TCRdb to between 2020 and 2023). The treatment or condition label here, explained by the study, means: roughly 11-day PBMC culture with coronavirus spike peptide pools or control peptides (ViraFEST assay). Their antigens remain unidentified. The library relied on PCR. The sequencer listed for this sample is Illumina iSeq 100. DNA from cultured CD4+ T cells was subjected to TCR sequencing with the Oncomine TCR Beta short-read assay at the Johns Hopkins FTIC core. In TCRdb, the public reads were trimmed at Q25 with fastp and aligned with MiXCR, with productive beta chains retained. Each record represents a unique CDR3 protein, reported with the most common genes and DNA among its rows. For this sample the table gives about 14,000 distinct CDR3 sequences, of which 40% to 45% were detected only once. The ten largest account for 9.4% of the sample.

What was sequenced was CD4+ T cells from blood, cultured in vitro. These receptors all come from a human donor who had recovered from COVID-19.

This clonotype was counted between two and nine times. V usage is TRBV20-1 and J usage is TRBJ1-2; D is ambiguous. CDR3 length equals 12 residues. V lost 0 bases and J lost 7, with 9 bases in between. CDR1 is DFQATT, CDR2 SNEGSKA, per germline (reference sequence). CDR3 residues: CSARDNNRGYTF. CDR3 DNA: TGCAGTGCTAGAGATAACAATCGTGGCTACACCTTC.

V usage is TRBV7-6 and J usage is TRBJ2-6; tentatively, D is TRBD1 or TRBD2 (5 bases each). The CDR3 is 15 residues long. The V gene's germline CDR1 is SGHVS and CDR2 FNYEAQ. The ends were cut back, 3 bases at V and 2 bases at J, with 8 bases in the middle. The CDR3 DNA reads TGTGCCAGCAGCTTGGGGACCCCTGGGGCCAACGTCCTGACTTTC. Its protein is CASSLGTPGANVLTF.

The chain couples TRBV20-1 to TRBJ2-7, with a tentative D call TRBD2 (6 bases). Germline CDR1 and CDR2: DFQATT and SNEGSKA (reference sequence). The CDR3 consists of 14 residues. Trimming removed 1 base at V and 4 bases at J, with 14 bases between. CDR3 sequence reads: CSARAPGRGYEQYF. The CDR3 DNA reads TGCAGTGCTAGAGCCCCGGGCCGGGGGTACGAGCAGTACTTC.

The gene calls are TRBV7-2 and TRBJ1-2; the D gene is possibly TRBD1 (5 bases). The CDR3 is 18 residues long. Germline V gene data show CDR1 as SGHTA and CDR2 as FQGNSA. The V end was cut by 4 bases, the J end by 0 bases, with 21 bases between. The chain's CDR3 is CASSSRGWGRRTNYGYTF. The DNA for the CDR3 is TGTGCCAGCAGCTCAAGGGGTTGGGGGAGAAGAACTAACTATGGCTACACCTTC.

This clonotype was seen a few times. The chain couples TRBV18 to TRBJ1-6; D is unclear. The germline V gene encodes CDR1 KGHSH and CDR2 LQKENI. V was clipped by 0 bases and J by 7 bases, with 10 bases between them. CDR3 size: 15 residues. The CDR3 region has the DNA TGTGCCAGCTCACCACCGGAATACACCAATTCACCCCTCCACTTT. Residues: CASSPPEYTNSPLHF.

This sequence joins TRBV7-9 and TRBJ1-4, with a weak D call TRBD1 (6 bases). The germline CDR1 and CDR2 sequences are SEHNR and FQNEAQ (reference sequence). Trimming removed 1 base from V and 6 bases from J, with 15 bases in between. This CDR3 spans 16 amino acids. CDR3 nucleotides: TGTGCCAGCAGCTTAGTTGAGGGGGAGATGGATGAAAAACTGTTTTTT. It yields the protein CASSLVEGEMDEKLFF.

This clonotype was seen a handful of times. The chain combines TRBV30 with TRBJ2-7; D remains ambiguous. Germline V gene data show CDR1 as GTSNPN and CDR2 as SVGIG (reference sequence). This CDR3 has 16 amino acids. V was shortened by 0 bases and J by 0 bases, with 15 bases between the two germline ends. The DNA for the CDR3 is TGTGCCTGGAGTGTACCCGGCAGCCGCCTCTCCTACGAGCAGTACTTC. Amino acid sequence: CAWSVPGSRLSYEQYF.

The chain couples TRBV11-2 to TRBJ2-7, with D hard to call. The CDR3 is made up of 15 amino acids. Trimming left V 5 bases short and J 1 base short, with 15 bases between. Germline loops: CDR1 SGHAT, CDR2 FQNNGV. This CDR3 reads CASSAHGHTSYEQYF. CDR3 coding DNA: TGTGCCAGCAGCGCCCACGGTCACACATCCTACGAGCAGTACTTC.

J is TRBJ2-5 and V is TRBV5-1; D is uncertain. The CDR3 has 17 residues. CDR1 is SGHRS, CDR2 YFSETQ, per germline. V lost 3 bases and J lost 4, with 22 bases in between. CDR3 DNA: TGCGCCAGCAGCTCCTCAGCCGGGCGCACCCCGGGAGAGACCCAGTACTTC. Encoded protein: CASSSSAGRTPGETQYF. Combining the CDR3 with reference TRBV5-1 and TRBJ2-5 gives the whole variable domain KAGVTQTPRYLIKTRGQQVTLSCSPISGHRSVSWYQQTPGQGLQFLFEYFSETQRNKGNFPGRFSGRQFSNSRSEMNVSTLELGDSALYLCASSSSAGRTPGETQYFGPGTRLLVL.

This clonotype has only one observation. The chain links TRBV7-2 to TRBJ2-2, with 10 positions matching TRBD2. The CDR3 consists of 15 residues. Germline V CDR1 and CDR2: SGHTA, FQGNSA. V was pared by 10 bases and J by 4 bases, with 9 bases of the junction left unmatched. The chain's CDR3 is CATSVGTSVTGELFF. The DNA for the CDR3 is TGTGCCACCTCAGTTGGGACTAGCGTCACCGGGGAGCTGTTTTTT. The variable domain in full, with the rest retrieved from reference TRBV7-2 and TRBJ2-2, is GAGVSQSPSNKVTEKGKDVELRCDPISGHTALYWYRQSLGQGLEFLIYFQGNSAPDKSGLPSDRFSAERTGGSVSTLTIQRTQQEDSAVYLCATSVGTSVTGELFFGEGSRLTVL.

The chain couples TRBV7-2 to TRBJ1-4; D is unclear. The V gene's germline CDR1 is SGHTA and CDR2 FQGNSA. V was clipped by 2 bases and J by 5 bases, with 15 bases between them. The CDR3 is 16 residues long. In DNA form, the CDR3 reads TGTGCCAGCAGCTTATCTCTGGGCAGGTCGAATGAAAAACTGTTTTTT. Translation gives CASSLSLGRSNEKLFF.

In this sample, this clonotype turned up a few times. The chain links TRBV20-1 to TRBJ2-3, with 10 bases aligning to TRBD2. CDR1 is DFQATT and CDR2 is SNEGSKA in the germline V gene (reference sequence). The J segment lost 0 bases and the V segment lost 6 bases, leaving 15 bases of the junction unmatched. CDR3 size: 18 residues. The CDR3 bases are TGCAGTGCCCAGAAGGTGACTAGCGGGTCCCGGAGCACAGATACGCAGTATTTT. Its protein product is CSAQKVTSGSRSTDTQYF.

This clonotype has just a few counts. The chain employs TRBV5-8 and TRBJ2-5; D ambiguous. Germline CDR1 SGHTS, CDR2 YDEGEE. The CDR3 is 13 amino acids. V was trimmed by 0 bases and J by 0 bases, leaving 3 bases between them. The CDR3 DNA follows: TGTGCCAGCAGCTTGGCGGACCAAGAGACCCAGTACTTC. Translated, it gives CASSLADQETQYF.

The gene calls are TRBV20-1 and TRBJ2-3; 15 bases are shared with TRBD2. V lost 6 bases and J lost 4; bases outside the gene matches: 14. The CDR3 length is 18 residues. From germline, CDR1 is DFQATT and CDR2 SNEGSKA (reference sequence). This CDR3 reads CSAPGLAGGLGGADTQYF. The DNA for the CDR3 is TGCAGTGCCCCCGGACTAGCGGGGGGGCTTGGGGGTGCAGATACGCAGTATTTT.

The count of this clonotype is one. The chain carries TRBV14 and TRBJ2-3; tentatively, D is TRBD1 (5 bases). There are 17 residues in the CDR3. Trimming shortened V by 4 bases and J by 2 bases, and 19 bases separated the two germline ends. Germline V CDR1 and CDR2: SGHDN, FVKESK. In nucleotides, the CDR3 is TGTGCCAGCAGCCGTCCGCTAAGGGGCGCGGACACAGATACGCAGTATTTT. Translation: CASSRPLRGADTDTQYF.

The chain couples TRBV5-4 to TRBJ2-1; 9 nucleotides align to TRBD2. The CDR3 contains 15 residues. The junction had 2 bases not matched to a gene; V was cut back by 0 bases and J by 4 bases. CDR1 SGHNT and CDR2 YYREEE come from the germline V gene (reference sequence). The DNA of the CDR3 is TGTGCCAGCAGCTTGGATAGCGGGGGTTACAATGAGCAGTTCTTC. This encodes CASSLDSGGYNEQFF.

This clonotype was recorded a few times. V usage is TRBV15 and J usage is TRBJ1-1; D is ambiguous. Germline V CDR1 and CDR2: LNHNV, YYDKDF (reference sequence). CDR3 length: 13 amino acids. The ends were cut back, 1 base at V and 11 bases at J, with 14 bases in the middle. In DNA, the CDR3 is TGTGCCACCAGCAGAGGAATAGACACCGGTGCTTTCTTT. Translated: CATSRGIDTGAFF.

The V call is TRBV20-1, the J call TRBJ1-2; no definite D call. Germline values: CDR1 DFQATT, CDR2 SNEGSKA (reference sequence). CDR3 size: 13 residues. Trimming took 7 bases from V and 0 from J, leaving 12 bases between them. The CDR3 DNA reads as TGCAGTGTTACGACACAAGCTAACTATGGCTACACCTTC. Protein: CSVTTQANYGYTF.

The V gene is TRBV20-1, the J gene TRBJ2-3; TRBD1 agrees at 8 bases. The V gene's germline CDR1 is DFQATT and CDR2 SNEGSKA (reference sequence). The V gene end was trimmed by 4 bases and the J gene end by 6 bases; junction bases not matched to a gene: 12. The CDR3 is made up of 15 amino acids. This chain's CDR3 is CSATRGGQGKDTQYF. As DNA, the CDR3 is TGCAGTGCTACCAGAGGCGGACAGGGAAAGGATACGCAGTATTTT.

The rearrangement uses TRBV6-1 and TRBJ2-1; 7 positions agree with TRBD2. The germline V gene has CDR1 MNHNS and CDR2 SASEGT. This CDR3 has 15 amino acids. With V trimmed by 6 bases and J by 5 bases, 10 bases remained unmatched. CDR3 residues: CASSPYLTSDNEQFF. CDR3 bases: TGTGCCAGCAGCCCCTATTTAACTAGCGACAATGAGCAGTTCTTC.

V and J are TRBV20-1 and TRBJ1-1, with D tentatively TRBD1 (5 bases). The CDR3 is 14 residues long. V was trimmed by 1 base and J by 1 base, leaving 10 bases between them. In germline, CDR1 is DFQATT, CDR2 SNEGSKA (reference sequence). DNA of the CDR3: TGCAGTGCTAGAGTTTTGGGGCAGAACACTGAAGCTTTCTTT. Protein: CSARVLGQNTEAFF.

The V call is TRBV20-1, the J call TRBJ2-3; 8 bases match TRBD2. CDR3 size: 15 residues. V lost 1 base, J lost 6 bases, and 9 bases stayed unmatched. Germline V gene lookup returns CDR1 DFQATT and CDR2 SNEGSKA (reference sequence). In DNA form, the CDR3 reads TGCAGTGCTAGAGGTCTGGGACTAGTGTACGATACGCAGTATTTT. It codes for CSARGLGLVYDTQYF.